This T cell receptor (beta chain) came from a study of blood T cell repertoires in COVID-19. Study-level background: PBMCs, B-cell-depleted T cells, or T cells provided the cDNA or gDNA that made up the material.

With 4 bases clipped from V and 7 bases from J, the junction kept 7 bases outside the gene matches. The CDR3 has 15 residues. CDR1 and CDR2 (germline): SEHNR, FQNEAQ (reference sequence). Only in-frame clones appear in the TCRdb table, and some are missing; sequencing was by immunoSEQ multiplex PCR. The profile shows 350,000 to 450,000 clones, approximately 93% of them singletons. Cohort assignment relied on participant-reported clinical history. Sequenced input: PBMCs or T cells enriched from blood (not recorded which). The J gene is TRBJ1-6, the V gene TRBV7-9, with 7 bases fitting TRBD1. The receptor comes from a woman aged 40 to 50 who had been exposed to COVID-19. The CDR3 sequence: CASSSSDRDNSPLHF. The CDR3 bases are TGTGCCAGCAGCTCCTCAGACAGGGACAATTCACCCCTCCACTTT. The full variable domain, its missing parts supplied by reference TRBV7-9 and TRBJ1-6, is DTGVSQNPRHKITKRGQNVTFRCDPISEHNRLYWYRQTLGQGPEFLTYFQNEAQLEKSRLLSDRFSAERPKGSFSTLEIQRTEQGDSAMYLCASSSSDRDNSPLHFGNGTRLTVT.